These 19 T cell receptor beta chains were all obtained from the same sample, sequenced in a study of cytomegalovirus exposure and HLA in healthy donors. Assay: immunoSEQ multiplex PCR; the TCRdb copy retains only in-frame clones and omits some. The sample lists approximately 200,000 clones, almost 90% seen once, with around 3% in the top ten. Specimen: PBMCs. All receptors derive from a woman aged 18-29 years in good health and CMV-seronegative.

This clone has more than one count but fewer than ten. The chain combines TRBV7-9 with TRBJ2-1, with D hard to call. V lost 2 bases, J lost 10 bases, and 12 bases lay in between. CDR1 and CDR2 (germline): SEHNR, FQNEAQ (reference sequence). The CDR3 is made up of 13 amino acids. CDR3 sequence (DNA): TGTGCCAGCAGCTTAAAATGGGCCGAGGAGCAGTTCTTC. It encodes CASSLKWAEEQFF.

The chain is built from TRBV29-1 and TRBJ2-3; a weak D match, TRBD2 (6 bases). The CDR3 totals 14 residues. Germline-derived CDR1 and CDR2 are SQVTM and ANQGSEA. V shed 6 bases and J shed 2 bases, with 15 bases lying between them. The CDR3 is CSVIKRVITDTQYF. CDR3 bases: TGCAGCGTAATTAAGCGGGTGATCACAGATACGCAGTATTTT.

This clone has only one observation. V is TRBV13 and J is TRBJ2-3; tentatively, D is TRBD1 (5 bases). Trimming took 5 bases from V and 6 from J, leaving 18 bases between them. The CDR3 is made up of 15 amino acids. Germline CDR1 reads PRHDT; CDR2 reads FYEKMQ (reference sequence). CDR3 nucleotides: TGTGCCAGCAGCAACGACAGTTTTCCCGCGGATACGCAGTATTTT. The encoded protein is CASSNDSFPADTQYF. Filled out from reference TRBV13 and TRBJ2-3, the complete variable domain reads AAGVIQSPRHLIKEKRETATLKCYPIPRHDTVYWYQQGPGQDPQFLISFYEKMQSDKGSIPDRFSAQQFSDYHSELNMSSLELGDSALYFCASSNDSFPADTQYFGPGTRLTVL.

V gene TRBV13 combines with J gene TRBJ2-3, with a weak D call TRBD2 (5 bases). The CDR3 has 15 residues. CDR1 is PRHDT, CDR2 FYEKMQ, per germline (reference sequence). The V and J ends lost 5 bases and 9 bases respectively, with 21 bases between them. CDR3 in amino acids: CASSPSRGPGKTQYF. CDR3 nucleotide sequence: TGTGCCAGCAGCCCAAGTCGAGGGCCTGGGAAGACGCAGTATTTT. Variable domain in full (rest from reference TRBV13 and TRBJ2-3): AAGVIQSPRHLIKEKRETATLKCYPIPRHDTVYWYQQGPGQDPQFLISFYEKMQSDKGSIPDRFSAQQFSDYHSELNMSSLELGDSALYFCASSPSRGPGKTQYFGPGTRLTVL.

This clone was picked up a small number of times. The V and J genes are TRBV2 and TRBJ2-7; TRBD2 agrees at 10 bases. The CDR3 covers 15 residues. V gave up 6 bases and J gave up 3 bases; unmatched junction bases: 8. Germline assignment: CDR1 SNHLY and CDR2 FYNNEI. In nucleotides, the CDR3 is TGTGCCAGCAGCAAAGCTCTAGCGGGAGTCTACGAGCAGTACTTC. Encoded protein: CASSKALAGVYEQYF.

The J gene is TRBJ1-1, the V gene TRBV4-1; D not certain. This CDR3 spans 14 amino acids. The germline gives CDR1 MGHRA, CDR2 YSYEKL. V was pared by 0 bases and J by 4 bases, with 9 bases between. As DNA, the CDR3 is TGCGCCAGCAGCCAAGATTCCCGGGGCACTGAAGCTTTCTTT. Its protein product is CASSQDSRGTEAFF.

This chain uses TRBV20-1 with TRBJ1-1; D is ambiguous. The germline V gene has CDR1 DFQATT and CDR2 SNEGSKA (reference sequence). Deletions cut 3 bases from V and 5 bases from J, with 7 bases between. The CDR3 covers 11 residues. This CDR3 is CSASFVTEAFF. The CDR3 nucleotides are TGCAGTGCTAGCTTCGTTACTGAAGCTTTCTTT.

This rearrangement joins TRBV27 to TRBJ1-5, with 10 bases identical to TRBD1. Germline V CDR1 and CDR2: MNHEY, SMNVEV (reference sequence). V lost 8 bases and J lost 3; bases outside the gene matches: 4. This CDR3 is 14 amino acids long. DNA of the CDR3: TGTGCCAGCGGGGACAGGGGCCACAATCAGCCCCAGCATTTT. Amino acid sequence: CASGDRGHNQPQHF.

This sequence joins TRBV9 and TRBJ2-1; D remains unclear. The length of the CDR3 is 15 residues. Germline V gives CDR1 SGDLS, CDR2 YYNGEE. V lost 0 bases, J lost 2 bases, and 9 bases lay in between. CDR3 DNA sequence: TGTGCCAGCAGCGTAGAAACAGCCCCCTACAATGAGCAGTTCTTC. Translated, it gives CASSVETAPYNEQFF.

The chain couples TRBV14 to TRBJ2-3; D ambiguous. Germline CDR1 SGHDN, CDR2 FVKESK. The CDR3 consists of 11 residues. Trimming stripped 5 bases from V and 2 bases from J, with 2 bases between. The DNA of the CDR3 is TGTGCCAGCAGCTACACAGATACGCAGTATTTT. Protein: CASSYTDTQYF.

This rearrangement joins TRBV4-1 to TRBJ2-5, with 7 positions matching TRBD2. With 0 bases clipped from V and 4 bases from J, the junction kept 8 bases outside the gene matches. The CDR3 consists of 16 residues. Per germline, CDR1 MGHRA and CDR2 YSYEKL. Here the CDR3 reads CASSQESGREGETQYF. The CDR3 nucleotides read TGCGCCAGCAGCCAAGAATCGGGCAGGGAGGGAGAGACCCAGTACTTC.

The sample holds a few counts of this clone. This chain connects TRBV2 to TRBJ2-5, with 8 bases aligning to TRBD2. This CDR3 is 17 amino acids long. J was trimmed by 1 base and V by 3 bases; bases with no gene match: 10. CDR1 is SNHLY and CDR2 is FYNNEI in the germline V gene. DNA for the CDR3: TGTGCCAGCAGTGATCCCTTCCTAGCGGGCCCCCAAGAGACCCAGTACTTC. It is translated as CASSDPFLAGPQETQYF.

The chain employs TRBV28 and TRBJ1-4; D might be TRBD1 (6 bases). Germline CDR1 is MDHEN and CDR2 is SYDVKM. The CDR3 extends over 17 amino acids. Trimming shortened V by 5 bases and J by 10 bases, and 26 bases separated the two germline ends. Here the CDR3 reads CASSHLRQANSGGKLFF. CDR3 nucleotide sequence: TGTGCCAGCAGTCACCTACGACAGGCCAACTCTGGCGGAAAACTGTTTTTT.

V usage is TRBV27 and J usage is TRBJ2-1, with 14 nucleotides matching TRBD2. V trimming: 5 bases; J trimming: 7 bases; junction bases outside the gene matches: 7. The CDR3 covers 16 residues. The V gene's germline CDR1 is MNHEY and CDR2 SMNVEV (reference sequence). CDR3 sequence (DNA): TGTGCCAGCAGTCCACTGACTAGCGGGAGGGGTAATGAGCAGTTCTTC. Its protein is CASSPLTSGRGNEQFF.

The genes are TRBV19 and TRBJ1-1; 7 nucleotides agree with TRBD1. The germline V gene encodes CDR1 LNHDA and CDR2 SQIVND (reference sequence). J was trimmed by 6 bases and V by 3 bases; bases with no gene match: 4. The CDR3 extends over 13 amino acids. The CDR3, as DNA: TGTGCCAGTAGTATTTATACAGGGGCTGAAGCTTTCTTT. It is translated as CASSIYTGAEAFF.

V gene TRBV19 combines with J gene TRBJ1-5, with 8 bases aligning to TRBD1. This CDR3 contains 15 residues. The V segment lost 6 bases and the J segment 4 bases; nucleotides outside the gene matches: 8. The V gene's germline CDR1 is LNHDA and CDR2 SQIVND (reference sequence). The CDR3 nucleotides read TGTGCCAGTAGACCAGGGGGCGCGATGAATCAGCCCCAGCATTTT. Protein: CASRPGGAMNQPQHF.

Regarding this clone: A read error may account for a junction end that differs from germline. CDR3 bases: TGCGCCAGCAGCATAGGACTAGCGGGAGATATGGACTTC. Translated, it gives CASSIGLAGDMDF. The chain recombines TRBV5-1 with TRBJ2-5; 13 nucleotides match TRBD2. Germline values: CDR1 SGHRS, CDR2 YFSETQ. CDR3 length: 13 residues.

This clone was seen just once. This chain joins TRBV7-9 and TRBJ2-1; D not resolved. Germline CDR1 is SEHNR and CDR2 is FQNEAQ (reference sequence). The CDR3 extends over 12 amino acids. The V end lost 2 bases, the J end lost 7 bases, and 6 bases lay between the germline ends. CDR3 sequence (DNA): TGTGCCAGCAGCTTACTCGCGAATGAGCAGTTCTTC. Amino acids: CASSLLANEQFF.

The J gene is TRBJ2-7, the V gene TRBV28, with a weak D call TRBD1 (6 bases). The V end was cut by 5 bases, the J end by 3 bases, with 14 bases between. This CDR3 has 14 residues. In germline, CDR1 is MDHEN, CDR2 SYDVKM. The CDR3 spells CASSGDMQFYEQYF. In nucleotides, the CDR3 is TGTGCCAGCAGTGGGGACATGCAATTCTACGAGCAGTACTTC.